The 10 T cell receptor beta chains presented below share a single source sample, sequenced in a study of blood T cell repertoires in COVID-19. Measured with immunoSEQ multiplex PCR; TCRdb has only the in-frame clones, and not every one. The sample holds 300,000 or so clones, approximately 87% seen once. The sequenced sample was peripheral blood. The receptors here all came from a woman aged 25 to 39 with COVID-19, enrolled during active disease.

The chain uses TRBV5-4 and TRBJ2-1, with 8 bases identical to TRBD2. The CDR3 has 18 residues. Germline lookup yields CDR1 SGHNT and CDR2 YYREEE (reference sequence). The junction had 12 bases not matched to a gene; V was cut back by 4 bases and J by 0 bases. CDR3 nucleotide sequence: TGTGCCAGCAGCGCCGATGGGGCGGGAGGTCTCTCCTACAATGAGCAGTTCTTC. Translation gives CASSADGAGGLSYNEQFF.

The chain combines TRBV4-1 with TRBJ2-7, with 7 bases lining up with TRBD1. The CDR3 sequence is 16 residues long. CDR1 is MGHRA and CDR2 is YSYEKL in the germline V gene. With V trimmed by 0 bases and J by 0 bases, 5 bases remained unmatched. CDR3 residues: CASSQDGTAYSYEQYF. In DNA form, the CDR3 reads TGCGCCAGCAGCCAAGACGGGACAGCGTACTCCTACGAGCAGTACTTC.

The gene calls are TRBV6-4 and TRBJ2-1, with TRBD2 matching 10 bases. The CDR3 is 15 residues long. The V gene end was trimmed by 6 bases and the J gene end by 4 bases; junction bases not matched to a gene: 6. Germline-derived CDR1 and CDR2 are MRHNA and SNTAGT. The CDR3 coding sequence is TGTGCCAGCAGATCGACTAGCGGGTCTTACAATGAGCAGTTCTTC. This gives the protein CASRSTSGSYNEQFF.

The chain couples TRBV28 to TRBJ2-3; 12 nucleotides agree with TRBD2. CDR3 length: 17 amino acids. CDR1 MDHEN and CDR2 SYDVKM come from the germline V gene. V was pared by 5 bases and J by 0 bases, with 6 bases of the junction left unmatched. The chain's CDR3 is CASSLGGTSGSTDTQYF. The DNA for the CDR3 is TGTGCCAGCAGTCTCGGGGGGACTAGCGGGAGCACAGATACGCAGTATTTT.

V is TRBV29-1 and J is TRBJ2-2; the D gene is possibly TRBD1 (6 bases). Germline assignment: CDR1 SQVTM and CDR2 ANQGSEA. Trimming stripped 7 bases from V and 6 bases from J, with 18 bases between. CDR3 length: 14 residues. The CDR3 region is CSGETGSGAGELFF. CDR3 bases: TGCAGCGGGGAAACAGGTTCAGGGGCCGGGGAGCTGTTTTTT.

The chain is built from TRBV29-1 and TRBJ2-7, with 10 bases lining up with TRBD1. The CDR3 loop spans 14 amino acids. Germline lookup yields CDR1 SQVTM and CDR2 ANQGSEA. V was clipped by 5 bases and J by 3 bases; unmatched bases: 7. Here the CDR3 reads CSVRGTGVIYEQYF. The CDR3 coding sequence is TGCAGCGTTAGAGGGACAGGGGTTATCTACGAGCAGTACTTC.

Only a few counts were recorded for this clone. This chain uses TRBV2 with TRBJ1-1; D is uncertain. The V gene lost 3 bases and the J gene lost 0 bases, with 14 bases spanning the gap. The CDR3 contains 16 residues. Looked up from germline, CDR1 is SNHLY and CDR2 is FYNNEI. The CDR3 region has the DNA TGTGCCAGCAGTGATTGGCAGGCGTCACTGAACACTGAAGCTTTCTTT. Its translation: CASSDWQASLNTEAFF.

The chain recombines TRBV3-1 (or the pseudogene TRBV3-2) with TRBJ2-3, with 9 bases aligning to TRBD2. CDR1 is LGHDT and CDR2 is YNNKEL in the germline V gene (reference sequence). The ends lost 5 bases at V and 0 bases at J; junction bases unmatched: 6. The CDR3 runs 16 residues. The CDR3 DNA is TGTGCCAGCAGCTCAACGACTAGCGGCAGCACAGATACGCAGTATTTT. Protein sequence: CASSSTTSGSTDTQYF.

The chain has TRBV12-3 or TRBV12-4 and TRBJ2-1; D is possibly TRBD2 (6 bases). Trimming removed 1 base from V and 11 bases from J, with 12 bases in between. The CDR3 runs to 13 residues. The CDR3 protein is CASSLGRRGKQFF. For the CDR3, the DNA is TGTGCCAGCAGTTTAGGACGGCGGGGAAAGCAGTTCTTC.

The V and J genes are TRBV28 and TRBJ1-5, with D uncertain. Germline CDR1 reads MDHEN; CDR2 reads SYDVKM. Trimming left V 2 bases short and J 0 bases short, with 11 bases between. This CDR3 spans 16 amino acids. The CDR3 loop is CASSLGAGISNQPQHF. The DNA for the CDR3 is TGTGCCAGCAGTTTAGGCGCGGGGATTAGCAATCAGCCCCAGCATTTT.